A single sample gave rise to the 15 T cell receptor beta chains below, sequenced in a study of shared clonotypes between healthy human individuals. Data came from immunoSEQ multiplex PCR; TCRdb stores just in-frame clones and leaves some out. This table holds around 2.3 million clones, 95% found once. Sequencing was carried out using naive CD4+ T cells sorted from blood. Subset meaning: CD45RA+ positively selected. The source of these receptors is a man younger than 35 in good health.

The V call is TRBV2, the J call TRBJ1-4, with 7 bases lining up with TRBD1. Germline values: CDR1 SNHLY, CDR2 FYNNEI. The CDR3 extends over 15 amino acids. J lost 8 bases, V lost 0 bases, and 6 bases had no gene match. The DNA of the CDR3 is TGTGCCAGCAGTGAAGCGTCAGGGGGTCGGGAAAAACTGTTTTTT. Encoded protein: CASSEASGGREKLFF.

CDR3 nucleotides: TGTGCCAGCAGCTTAGATACCCTCACCGGGGAGCTGTTTTTT. Translation gives CASSLDTLTGELFF. The J gene is TRBJ2-2, the V gene TRBV11-2, with D uncertain. The CDR3 contains 14 residues. CDR1 and CDR2 from the germline V gene are SGHAT and FQNNGV. Trimming removed 0 bases at V and 4 bases at J, with 6 bases between.

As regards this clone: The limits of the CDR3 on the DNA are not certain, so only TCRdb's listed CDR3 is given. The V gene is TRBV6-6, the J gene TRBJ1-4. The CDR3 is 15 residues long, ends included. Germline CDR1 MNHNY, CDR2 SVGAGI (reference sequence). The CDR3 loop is CASSSSDGINEKLFF.

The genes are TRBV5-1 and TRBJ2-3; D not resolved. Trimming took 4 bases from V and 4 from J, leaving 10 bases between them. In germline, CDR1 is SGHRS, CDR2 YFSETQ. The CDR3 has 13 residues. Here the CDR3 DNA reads TGCGCCAGCAGCGTCGGACCTGCAGATACGCAGTATTTT. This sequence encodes CASSVGPADTQYF.

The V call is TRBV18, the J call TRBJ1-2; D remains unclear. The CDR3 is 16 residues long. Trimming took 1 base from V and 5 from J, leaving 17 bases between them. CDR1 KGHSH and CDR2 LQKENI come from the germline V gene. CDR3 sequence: CASSPLRGIEGYGYTF. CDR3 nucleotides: TGTGCCAGCTCACCACTGCGAGGAATCGAGGGTTATGGCTACACCTTC. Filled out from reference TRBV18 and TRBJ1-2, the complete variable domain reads NAGVMQNPRHLVRRRGQEARLRCSPMKGHSHVYWYRQLPEEGLKFMVYLQKENIIDESGMPKERFSAEFPKEGPSILRIQQVVRGDSAAYFCASSPLRGIEGYGYTFGSGTRLTVV.

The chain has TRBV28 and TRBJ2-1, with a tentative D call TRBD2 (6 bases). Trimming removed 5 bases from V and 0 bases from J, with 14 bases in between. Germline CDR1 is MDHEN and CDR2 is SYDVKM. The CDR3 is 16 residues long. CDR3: CASSLGLASSYNEQFF. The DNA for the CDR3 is TGTGCCAGCAGTCTGGGACTCGCCAGCTCCTACAATGAGCAGTTCTTC.

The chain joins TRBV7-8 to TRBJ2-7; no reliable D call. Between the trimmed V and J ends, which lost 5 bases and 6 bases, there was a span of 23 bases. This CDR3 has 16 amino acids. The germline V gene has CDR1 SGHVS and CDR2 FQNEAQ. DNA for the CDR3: TGTGCCAGCAGCCAAACGACCGTCAGTGGTGCCTCCGAGCAGTACTTC. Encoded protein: CASSQTTVSGASEQYF.

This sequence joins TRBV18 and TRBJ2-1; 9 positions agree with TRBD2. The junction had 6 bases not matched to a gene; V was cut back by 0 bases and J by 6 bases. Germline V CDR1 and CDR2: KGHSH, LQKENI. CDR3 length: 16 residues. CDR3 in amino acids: CASSPPSGRISNEQFF. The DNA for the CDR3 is TGTGCCAGCTCACCACCGAGCGGGAGGATTTCCAATGAGCAGTTCTTC.

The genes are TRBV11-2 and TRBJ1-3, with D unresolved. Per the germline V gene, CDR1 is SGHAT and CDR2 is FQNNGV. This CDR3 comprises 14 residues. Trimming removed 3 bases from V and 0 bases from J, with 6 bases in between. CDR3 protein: CASSLRNSGNTIYF. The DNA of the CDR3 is TGTGCCAGCAGCTTGAGGAACTCTGGAAACACCATATATTTT.

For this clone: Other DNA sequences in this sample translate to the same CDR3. CDR3 amino acids: CASSLLAGPSTDTQYF. The CDR3 DNA reads TGTGCCAGCAGTTTATTAGCGGGGCCTAGCACAGATACGCAGTATTTT. The chain links TRBV28 to TRBJ2-3; 8 bases map to TRBD2. Germline trimming cut 1 base from V and 0 bases from J; bases unmatched to any gene: 3. CDR1 is MDHEN, CDR2 SYDVKM, per germline. The length of the CDR3 is 16 residues.

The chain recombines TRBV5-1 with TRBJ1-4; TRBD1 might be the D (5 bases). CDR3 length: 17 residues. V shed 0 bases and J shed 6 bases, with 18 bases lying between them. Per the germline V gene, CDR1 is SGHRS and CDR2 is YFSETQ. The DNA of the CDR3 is TGCGCCAGCAGCTTGGCCGGAGCCAGGGATCCCTATGAAAAACTGTTTTTT. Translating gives CASSLAGARDPYEKLFF.

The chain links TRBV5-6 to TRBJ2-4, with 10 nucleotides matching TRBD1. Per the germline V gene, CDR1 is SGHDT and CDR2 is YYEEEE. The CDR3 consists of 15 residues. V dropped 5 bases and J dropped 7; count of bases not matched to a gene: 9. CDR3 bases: TGTGCCAGCAGTTTGCCCGGGACAGGGGTGAACATTCAGTACTTC. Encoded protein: CASSLPGTGVNIQYF. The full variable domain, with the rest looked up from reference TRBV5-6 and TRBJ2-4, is DAGVTQSPTHLIKTRGQQVTLRCSPKSGHDTVSWYQQALGQGPQFIFQYYEEEERQRGNFPDRFSGHQFPNYSSELNVNALLLGDSALYLCASSLPGTGVNIQYFGAGTRLSVL.

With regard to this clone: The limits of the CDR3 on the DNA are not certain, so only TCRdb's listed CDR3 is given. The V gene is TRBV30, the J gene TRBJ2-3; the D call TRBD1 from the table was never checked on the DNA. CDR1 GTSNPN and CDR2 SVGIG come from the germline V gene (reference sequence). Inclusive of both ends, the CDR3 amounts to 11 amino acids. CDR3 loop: CAWATGTPPSF.

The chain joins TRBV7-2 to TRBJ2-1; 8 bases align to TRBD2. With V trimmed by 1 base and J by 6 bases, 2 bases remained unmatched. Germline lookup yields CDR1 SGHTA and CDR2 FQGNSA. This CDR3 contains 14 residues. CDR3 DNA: TGTGCCAGCAGCTTAGTCGGGGGGGGCAATGAGCAGTTCTTC. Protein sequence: CASSLVGGGNEQFF.

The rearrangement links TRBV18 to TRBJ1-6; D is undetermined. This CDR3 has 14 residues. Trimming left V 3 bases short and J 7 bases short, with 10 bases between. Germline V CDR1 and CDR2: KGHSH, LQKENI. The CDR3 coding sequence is TGTGCCAGCTCACCGCAGGACGCCAATTCACCCCTCCACTTT. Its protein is CASSPQDANSPLHF.